This T cell receptor beta chain stems from a study of beta chain features in type 1 diabetes (dated by TCRdb to 2016 to 2018). About the investigation overall: Mean age, gender distribution, total cell number and subset yield did not differ between patients and healthy donors. A total of about 100,000,000 sorted cells were examined across all samples, and RNA yield correlated strongly with the number of cells per subset. The study compared the TCRB repertoires of sorted circulating CD4+ T cell subsets in recently diagnosed type 1 diabetes patients with those in matched healthy donors. Naive and central memory subsets were obtained from all 30 or so donors, but regulatory and stem cell-like memory subsets were isolated from only 8 patients and roughly eight healthy donors.

The CDR3 holds 14 amino acids from the cysteine to the phenylalanine. The kept DNA is CDR3 alone, 42 bases in frame from the first base. The junction carries 12 bases between V and J, which are trimmed by 4 bases and 5 bases respectively. Based on the germline V gene, the CDR1 and CDR2 sequences are ENHRY and SYGVKD. This clone has only a few counts. Its cognate antigen has yet to be identified. One base away there is no much larger clone; base qualities are not given. Each donor gave one peripheral blood draw, averaging roughly 120 mL, which was collected into heparinised tubes. A BD FACSAria II was used to sort naive, central memory, regulatory and stem cell-like memory CD4+ T cells with a panel that included CD45RO, CCR7, CD25, CD127, CD95 and CD27. All sorted populations exceeded 98% purity. PBMCs were isolated right away by Lymphoprep density gradient centrifugation and were stained directly, without culture. To minimize batch effects, samples were stained and sorted in pairs, one healthy donor with one patient per experiment.

Results and caveats for the whole study, not just this receptor: The naive, central memory and regulatory TCRB repertoires appeared to resemble one another more closely among patients than among healthy donors. In all four CD4+ subsets, TCRB CDR3 length was moderately but significantly shorter in type 1 diabetes patients. At VDJ recombination sites, type 1 diabetes patients had fewer insertions and more deleted nucleotides, which implies abnormalities in thymic rearrangement. Sequencing cDNA rather than genomic DNA could over-represent highly expressing activated cells, although activation and CD3 levels did not differ between groups. PCR might favor shorter templates, but patient and control samples were amplified and corrected together, so any skew would affect both groups equally. Only small numbers of individuals were included in the HLA sub-analyses, which left unresolved whether HLA type had any influence on TCRB rearrangement.

All of the isolated RNA was reverse transcribed with the High Capacity cDNA Reverse Transcription Kit, so expressed TCRB transcripts were sequenced. Naive, central memory and regulatory T cell samples underwent deep immunoSEQ sequencing, averaging around 3.7 million total reads per sample. Sorted cells were lysed in RLT buffer, and RNA was extracted using DNase-treated RNeasy Micro or Mini kits according to cell number. Each cell subset was processed on its own to prevent cross-contamination, while patient and healthy donor samples were processed together. The immunoSEQ multiplex PCR was used to amplify TCRB sequences from cDNA, generating 87-bp fragments that spanned the CDR3 region. Amplicons were sequenced on the Illumina HiSeq platform. On the study's bioinformatics: Synthetic template baselines were used to correct PCR bias computationally, reads within Hamming distance 2 were collapsed together, and singletons that could not be merged were discarded. By aligning reads against IMGT, V, D and J genes, CDR3 length, and insertions or deletions at six rearrangement sites were assigned. Clonotype counts were normalized to sorted cell number within each subset before computing true diversity and Gini coefficients with the tcR R package. The overlap coefficient, calculated on TCRB nucleotide sequences, was used to measure repertoire sharing. Out-of-frame TCRB sequences from naive cells were analyzed to stand in for the pre-selection repertoire. This immuneACCESS table, as held by TCRdb, lists in-frame sequences with V and J called but not all clones. Of the missing ones, under half trace to an unresolved V gene in checked studies; the others have no known cause. The DNA gave D and trimming, while V, J and clone size come from that table. The sample yields 600,000 to 700,000 clones; about an eighth were counted once. The biggest ten clones account for about 0.02% of the sample.

This clonotype originated in a young man with type 1 diabetes. The specimen was naive CD4+ T cells from blood. The cell subset or site label, as the study defines it: true naive CD4+ T cells. The chain employs TRBV10-3 and TRBJ1-5, with a tentative D gene TRBD1 over 6 matching bases. The CDR3 region has the sequence CAISAQPGDQPQHF. The nucleotides read TGTGCCATCAGTGCGCAGCCAGGGGATCAGCCCCAGCATTTT.